The 18 T cell receptor beta chains in this list originate from one sample, sequenced in a study of somatic mutations in cytotoxic T cells in rheumatoid arthritis. Assay: immunoSEQ multiplex PCR; the TCRdb copy retains only in-frame clones and omits some. This sample has about 5,000 clones, with about 87% found just once. Sequencing was done on a sample of CD8+ T cells sorted from blood. The receptors were sampled from a woman between 45 and 60 years old with rheumatoid arthritis.

The chain employs TRBV30 and TRBJ1-1; D remains unclear. V lost 0 bases to trimming and J lost 7 bases, with 12 bases between them. Germline CDR1 reads GTSNPN; CDR2 reads SVGIG (reference sequence). This CDR3 has 13 residues. The CDR3 DNA reads TGTGCCTGGAGTGTACTGGAGGGAGGTGAAGCTTTCTTT. This gives the protein CAWSVLEGGEAFF.

As for this clone: An end of the junction differs from the germline gene, which may be a read error. The sample has other DNA sequences that encode this CDR3 too. The chain combines TRBV11-2 with TRBJ1-6; weak D call: TRBD1 (6 bases). CDR3 length equals 17 residues. The germline V gene encodes CDR1 SGHAT and CDR2 FQNNGV. In DNA, the CDR3 is TGTGCCAGCAGCCGCCGCACCACGGACAGCTATAATTCCCCCCTCCACTTT. Translation gives CASSRRTTDSYNSPLHF.

This clone was observed a single time. V usage is TRBV10-3 and J usage is TRBJ2-2, with 9 bases lining up with TRBD2. Germline V gives CDR1 ENHRY, CDR2 SYGVKD. After removal of 4 bases from V and 3 bases from J, the junction contained 6 bases not matched to a gene. The CDR3 runs 16 residues. The CDR3 reads CAISVTSGSDTGELFF. In DNA form, the CDR3 reads TGTGCCATCAGTGTGACTAGCGGCTCGGACACCGGGGAGCTGTTTTTT.

This chain joins TRBV28 and TRBJ1-3, with 8 bases matching TRBD1. V shed 3 bases, J shed 1 base, and the junction held 2 bases outside the gene matches. Germline assignment: CDR1 MDHEN and CDR2 SYDVKM. The CDR3 contains 15 residues. The CDR3 DNA follows: TGTGCCAGCAGTTTCCAGGGGGCATCTGGAAACACCATATATTTT. Its translation is CASSFQGASGNTIYF. The entire variable domain, with the rest obtained from reference TRBV28 and TRBJ1-3, is as follows: DVKVTQSSRYLVKRTGEKVFLECVQDMDHENMFWYRQDPGLGLRLIYFSYDVKMKEKGDIPEGYSVSREKKERFSLILESASTNQTSMYLCASSFQGASGNTIYFGEGSWLTVV.

The chain has TRBV10-2 and TRBJ2-1; 12 bases fit TRBD2. Trimming cost V 2 bases and J 4 bases; bases outside gene matches: 0. The CDR3 has 15 residues. CDR1 is WSHSY and CDR2 is SAAADI in the germline V gene. The CDR3: CASSEGLAGYNEQFF. The CDR3 coding sequence is TGCGCCAGCAGTGAGGGACTAGCGGGATACAATGAGCAGTTCTTC.

This chain joins TRBV13 and TRBJ1-4; 8 bases align to TRBD1. V gave up 0 bases and J gave up 7 bases; unmatched junction bases: 1. The CDR3 covers 14 residues. Germline CDR1 PRHDT, CDR2 FYEKMQ (reference sequence). CDR3 residues: CASSLGQGGEKLFF. The CDR3 DNA follows: TGTGCCAGCAGCTTAGGACAGGGGGGTGAAAAACTGTTTTTT.

V gene TRBV18 combines with J gene TRBJ2-7; perhaps TRBD1 as D (5 bases). CDR1 and CDR2 (germline): KGHSH, LQKENI. Trimming removed 3 bases at V and 2 bases at J, with 8 bases between. This CDR3 is built from 13 residues. Here the CDR3 DNA reads TGTGCCAGCTCACCCCCGGACACCTACGAGCAGTACTTC. Residues: CASSPPDTYEQYF.

The chain uses TRBV18 and TRBJ1-6, with 7 positions matching TRBD1. Trimming cost V 4 bases and J 5 bases; bases outside gene matches: 5. The CDR3 length is 15 residues. The V gene's germline CDR1 is KGHSH and CDR2 LQKENI. CDR3 bases: TGTGCCAGCTCACTTTGGCAGGGGGATAATTCACCCCTCCACTTT. This gives the protein CASSLWQGDNSPLHF.

The chain recombines TRBV9 with TRBJ2-3, with 10 nucleotides matching TRBD1. Germline lookup yields CDR1 SGDLS and CDR2 YYNGEE. The CDR3 length is 17 residues. Germline trimming cut 4 bases from V and 3 bases from J; bases unmatched to any gene: 11. The CDR3, as DNA: TGTGCCAGCAGCCTCCGCCCGGGACAGGGGTTTACAGATACGCAGTATTTT. It codes for CASSLRPGQGFTDTQYF.

The chain joins TRBV19 to TRBJ1-1, with D uncertain. Deletions cut 4 bases from V and 7 bases from J, with 7 bases between. The CDR3 sequence is 11 residues long. CDR1 and CDR2 (germline): LNHDA, SQIVND (reference sequence). DNA for the CDR3: TGTGCCAGTAGTACGAGATATGAAGCTTTCTTT. This sequence encodes CASSTRYEAFF.

In DNA form, the CDR3 reads TGTGCCAGCAGCCCCTGGGGCGGGGGTGGGGAGCTGTTTTTT. Translated: CASSPWGGGGELFF. The chain couples TRBV7-3 to TRBJ2-2; 7 nucleotides agree with TRBD2. The junction had 8 bases not matched to a gene; V was cut back by 5 bases and J by 8 bases. CDR3 length equals 14 residues. Germline CDR1 is SGHTA and CDR2 is FQGTGA.

The chain is built from TRBV4-2 and TRBJ2-3, with 15 bases fitting TRBD2. Germline trimming cut 1 base from V and 4 bases from J; bases unmatched to any gene: 0. Per the germline V gene, CDR1 is LGHNA and CDR2 is YNFKEQ. The CDR3 runs 16 residues. The CDR3 DNA reads as TGTGCCAGCAGCCAAGGGACTAGCGGGGGGGCAGATACGCAGTATTTT. Its translation is CASSQGTSGGADTQYF.

The DNA for the CDR3 is TGTGCCAGCAGCTTAGACAGGGGTGTACTTGGCTACAATGAGCAGTTCTTC. This encodes CASSLDRGVLGYNEQFF. This sequence joins TRBV13 and TRBJ2-1; 7 bases line up with TRBD1. Germline assignment: CDR1 PRHDT and CDR2 FYEKMQ (reference sequence). There are 17 residues in the CDR3. Unmatched junction bases numbered 9, after V lost 1 base and J lost 3 bases.

The genes are TRBV7-9 and TRBJ1-1; maybe TRBD1 (5 bases). The germline V gene encodes CDR1 SEHNR and CDR2 FQNEAQ (reference sequence). The CDR3 contains 17 residues. V was clipped by 5 bases and J by 0 bases, with 19 bases between them. CDR3 loop: CASSPQDMMGMNTEAFF. CDR3 coding DNA: TGTGCCAGCAGCCCACAGGACATGATGGGGATGAACACTGAAGCTTTCTTT.

This clone was counted a single time. The CDR3 DNA is TGTGCCAGCAGTTTAACAGGGGGCATAACTGAAGCTTTCTTT. It specifies CASSLTGGITEAFF. J is TRBJ1-1 and V is TRBV27; 9 bases fit TRBD1. V was pared by 2 bases and J by 5 bases, with 3 bases of the junction left unmatched. CDR1 and CDR2 from the germline V gene are MNHEY and SMNVEV (reference sequence). This CDR3 contains 14 residues.

The chain joins TRBV19 to TRBJ2-7; 12 nucleotides align to TRBD1. V was clipped by 5 bases and J by 4 bases; unmatched bases: 6. This CDR3 region has 15 residues. Germline V CDR1 and CDR2: LNHDA, SQIVND (reference sequence). CDR3 sequence (DNA): TGTGCCAGTAGTTCCCGGGACAGGGGGCTTTACGAGCAGTACTTC. It is translated as CASSSRDRGLYEQYF.

The rearrangement uses TRBV6-4 and TRBJ2-3, with 11 bases lining up with TRBD2. CDR3 length: 17 amino acids. The germline V gene encodes CDR1 MRHNA and CDR2 SNTAGT. V lost 0 bases, J lost 2 bases, and 4 bases stayed unmatched. Here the CDR3 reads CASSDSLAGGITDTQYF. The CDR3 DNA is TGTGCCAGCAGTGACTCCTTAGCGGGGGGGATCACAGATACGCAGTATTTT.

The chain carries TRBV19 and TRBJ2-7; a weak D match, TRBD2 (5 bases). There are 15 residues in the CDR3. V dropped 0 bases and J dropped 0 bases, with 9 bases sitting between them. Germline V gene data show CDR1 as LNHDA and CDR2 as SQIVND (reference sequence). In DNA form, the CDR3 reads TGTGCCAGTAGTATAGATAGTGGACTCTCCTACGAGCAGTACTTC. It yields the protein CASSIDSGLSYEQYF.